Listed here is a single TCR beta chain. Its antigen is unknown. This entry belongs to a study of T cells in Graves' hyperthyroidism and ophthalmopathy. Overall study: Peripheral blood was drawn at first diagnosis, prior to all treatment.

Amplified TCR beta CDR3 regions derived from RNA transcripts. The HTBI primer set drove a first-round RT-PCR of the TCR CDR3. TCRdb reprocessed the multiplex PCR reads via MiXCR and lists one record per CDR3 protein. Of roughly 350,000 distinct CDR3 sequences listed, 11% to 15% are singletons. Findings of the study overall: Among thyroid clonotypes expanded above 0.001, most also appeared in blood. A model using 13 V-J features told ophthalmopathy apart from stable hyperthyroidism.

The CDR3 runs 12 residues. V was clipped by 4 bases and J by 8 bases, with 11 bases between them. Germline lookup yields CDR1 MNHNS and CDR2 SASEGT. The source of this sequence is a woman aged 25 to 45 with Graves' hyperthyroidism. The gene calls are TRBV6-1 and TRBJ2-5; D tentatively fits TRBD1 or TRBD2 (5 bases each). What was sequenced was blood. The CDR3 sequence: CASSASRGTQYF. CDR3 DNA: TGTGCCAGCAGTGCGTCGAGGGGAACCCAGTACTTC.